Listed below are T cell receptor beta chains from one sample, sequenced in a study of CD4 T cells in relation to SARS-CoV-2 and coronaviruses. Their cognate antigens are unknown. Profiled with immunoSEQ multiplex PCR; TCRdb holds only in-frame clones, not every one. The sample comprises under 45,000 clones, more than 65% of which are singletons, and approximately 4.5% rests with the top ten. Sequencing used naive CD4+ T cells from PBMCs, cultured in vitro. The receptors derive from an adult with COVID-19. CDR3s include the opening cysteine and the closing phenylalanine or tryptophan. The order of the fields is D gene, clone size, J gene, V gene, CDR3 DNA, CDR3 protein. A D gene is named only where the DNA matches it firmly. Not every row has a clone size; where given, it reads once, few, many or a size class.

>-|-|TRBJ1-1|TRBV7-9
TGTGCCAGCAGCTTGCCGATCACTGAAGCTTTCTTT
CASSLPITEAFF
>-|-|TRBJ2-7|TRBV18
TGTGCCAGCTCACCCCCGCAGGCGGTGGGGATGCAGGGAGTCTACGAGCAGTACTTC
CASSPPQAVGMQGVYEQYF
>TRBD1|once|TRBJ1-6|TRBV9
TGTGCCAGCAGCGTCGGGGACAGCTATAATTCACCCCTCCACTTT
CASSVGDSYNSPLHF
>-|-|TRBJ1-2|TRBV29-1
TGCAGCGCCTTAACCTCAGTTGGCTACACCTTC
CSALTSVGYTF
>-|few|TRBJ1-1|TRBV28
TGTGCCAGCAGTTTGGTCAACTTTGGTCCGTACACTGAAGCTTTCTTT
CASSLVNFGPYTEAFF
>-|-|TRBJ2-7|TRBV28
TGTGCCAGCAGTCACCAGACTCACCAGTACTTC
CASSHQTHQYF
>-|-|TRBJ1-6|TRBV3-1/TRBV3-2
TGTGCCAGCAGCCAAGTTGCCAGGATCCGACACCCCGAGGATTCACCCCTCCACTTT
CASSQVARIRHPEDSPLHF
>-|-|TRBJ1-1|TRBV28
TGTGCCAGCAGTTCGGCCCGGTTTGAAGCTTTCTTT
CASSSARFEAFF
>-|-|TRBJ2-7|TRBV27
TGTGCCAGCAGTTTCTCTCGGGGGACCACCTACGAGCAGTACTTC
CASSFSRGTTYEQYF
>TRBD1|-|TRBJ2-7|TRBV6-5
TGTGCCAGCAGCGATAGGACAGGAAAGTCCTACGAGCAGTACTTC
CASSDRTGKSYEQYF
>TRBD2|once|TRBJ2-1|TRBV30
TGTGCCTGGAGCCACCCCGGTGGGACTAGCGGGAGGGCCCACAATGAGCAGTTCTTC
CAWSHPGGTSGRAHNEQFF
>-|once|TRBJ2-3|TRBV12-3/TRBV12-4
TGTGCCAGCAGTTTCGGTACCGATACGCAGTATTTT
CASSFGTDTQYF
>TRBD1|-|TRBJ2-1|TRBV6-1
TGTGCCAGCAGTGAAGATCCACAGGGGTTTGAGTTCTTC
CASSEDPQGFEFF
>TRBD2|-|TRBJ2-1|TRBV19
TGTGCCAGTAGTAGGGGGACTAGCGGGCATAATGAGCAGTTCTTC
CASSRGTSGHNEQFF
>-|-|TRBJ1-3|TRBV6-5
TGTGCCAGCAGCCGGACGGTCTCTGGAAACACCATATATTTT
CASSRTVSGNTIYF
>-|-|TRBJ1-1|TRBV9
TGTGCCAGCAGCGTCAGGGCCGGGATGAACACTGAAGCTTTCTTT
CASSVRAGMNTEAFF
>-|-|TRBJ2-1|TRBV12-3/TRBV12-4
TGTGCCAGCAGTTTGAACAATGAGCAGTTCTTC
CASSLNNEQFF
>TRBD2|-|TRBJ2-7|TRBV2
TGTGCCAGCAGGGGGACTAGCGGGGCCTACGAGCAGTACTTC
CASRGTSGAYEQYF
>-|-|TRBJ2-3|TRBV27
TGTGCCAGCAGAAACCGACTTGCCGTTACAGATACGCAGTATTTT
CASRNRLAVTDTQYF
>-|few|TRBJ1-5|TRBV5-4
TGTGCCAGCAGCGAGAGGGACGGGGTCCCGAGGAATCAGCCCCAGCATTTT
CASSERDGVPRNQPQHF
>TRBD1|-|TRBJ1-5|TRBV19
TGTGCCAGCAAGGACAGGTACTATAGCAATCAGCCCCAGCATTTT
CASKDRYYSNQPQHF
>-|-|TRBJ2-1|TRBV3-1/TRBV3-2
TGTGCCAGCAGCCATATCCGGACTTCCTACAATGAGCAGTTCTTC
CASSHIRTSYNEQFF
>-|-|TRBJ2-6|TRBV6-5
TGTGCCAGCAGTTACGTGGGGGGGGCCAACGTCCTGACTTTC
CASSYVGGANVLTF
>-|-|TRBJ2-7|TRBV30
TGTGCCTGGAGTGTGGCCTCCTACGAGCAGTACTTC
CAWSVASYEQYF
>-|-|TRBJ2-7|TRBV24-1
TGTGCCACCAGTACCAGGGGCAACTCCTACGAGCAGTACTTC
CATSTRGNSYEQYF
>-|-|TRBJ2-2|TRBV7-2
TGTGCCAGCAGCTGGTTGGGCACGAACACCGGGGAGCTGTTTTTT
CASSWLGTNTGELFF
>TRBD2|-|TRBJ2-3|TRBV27
TGTGCCAGCTTAGCGGGAGTTGAATCGGCAGATACGCAGTATTTT
CASLAGVESADTQYF
>-|-|TRBJ2-1|TRBV25-1
TGTGCCAGCAGTGAATCGACAGATTACAATGAGCAGTTCTTC
CASSESTDYNEQFF